What follows are 5 T cell receptor beta chains derived from one specimen sequenced in a study of response to subunit inactivated influenza vaccine. MiXCR was run by TCRdb on the RT-PCR reads, yielding one entry per CDR3 protein. The sample has fewer than 600,000 distinct CDR3 sequences; roughly 7.9% are singletons. Sample: PBMCs from blood, taken about 24 months after vaccination. These receptor sequences come from a man between 50 and 75 years old who received an inactivated influenza vaccine.

This clonotype appeared a few times. The J gene is TRBJ2-4, the V gene TRBV27; 10 bases match TRBD1. Germline loops: CDR1 MNHEY, CDR2 SMNVEV (reference sequence). This CDR3 comprises 15 residues. V shed 4 bases and J 8 bases; nucleotides not matched to a gene: 8. The CDR3 nucleotides read TGTGCCAGCAGTTCAGTCCCGGGACAGGGGTACATTCAGTACTTC. This codes for CASSSVPGQGYIQYF.

The chain has TRBV20-1 and TRBJ2-5; 10 positions agree with TRBD2. The CDR3 covers 15 residues. Germline CDR1 reads DFQATT; CDR2 reads SNEGSKA (reference sequence). The V and J ends lost 8 bases and 5 bases, in that order; junction bases with no gene match: 14. The CDR3 DNA is TGCAGTCTTGTCGACGACACTAGCGGGACTGAGACCCAGTACTTC. This sequence encodes CSLVDDTSGTETQYF.

The rearrangement joins TRBV29-1 to TRBJ2-1, with D maybe TRBD2 (6 bases). This CDR3 is 16 amino acids long. Germline lookup yields CDR1 SQVTM and CDR2 ANQGSEA. V lost 6 bases and J lost 7, with 25 bases in between. The DNA for the CDR3 is TGCAGCGTCGACCGCGCGATCAGGACGCGGGGTAATGAGCAGTTCTTC. This translates into CSVDRAIRTRGNEQFF.

This clonotype was found a few times. The gene calls are TRBV12-3 or TRBV12-4 and TRBJ2-2, with 8 bases lining up with TRBD2. V trimming: 7 bases; J trimming: 7 bases; junction bases outside the gene matches: 8. The length of the CDR3 is 14 residues. The CDR3 DNA follows: TGTGCCAGCACCCTCGGGGGGGGCGGCGGGGAGCTGTTTTTT. It translates to CASTLGGGGGELFF.

The CDR3 sequence: CASSTQGANSPLHF. In nucleotides, the CDR3 is TGTGCCAGCAGTACACAGGGGGCTAATTCACCCCTCCACTTT. The V and J genes are TRBV6-1 and TRBJ1-6, with 9 bases matching TRBD1. Trimming at V came to 5 bases and at J to 6 bases, leaving 2 bases not matched to a gene. Germline V gene data show CDR1 as MNHNS and CDR2 as SASEGT. The CDR3 loop spans 14 amino acids.